A selection of T cell receptor beta chains follows, all from one sample in a study of T-cell memory formation after mild COVID-19. MiXCR was run by TCRdb on the 5' RACE reads, yielding one entry per CDR3 protein. Of fewer than 150,000 distinct CDR3 sequences in the sample, about 5.9% are singletons; the top ten hold 2% to 2.5%. Sequenced input: PBMCs or a T cell subset sorted from them (not recorded which). These receptors originate from an adult woman who had mild COVID-19 (a few samples of this study predate the infection). Cell type and time point are not known. Each CDR3 is given with its conserved first and last residue. A D gene is named only where the DNA matches it firmly. Clone size is not always given. Where it is, it says once, few, many or a class for expanded clones.

D gene | clone size | J gene | V gene | CDR3 protein | CDR3 DNA
. | many | TRBJ2-2 | TRBV9 | CASSARVNTGELFF | TGTGCCAGCAGCGCCCGGGTGAACACCGGGGAGCTGTTTTTT
. | few | TRBJ2-7 | TRBV7-2 | CASSLGRVRYEQYF | TGTGCCAGCAGCTTAGGCAGGGTGCGCTACGAGCAGTACTTC
. | . | TRBJ2-7 | TRBV12-3/TRBV12-4 | CASSLGPGAAYEQYF | TGTGCCAGCAGTTTGGGCCCGGGGGCCGCCTACGAGCAGTACTTC
. | many | TRBJ1-6 | TRBV6-5 | CASSPTTTGWGYNSPLHF | TGTGCCAGCAGCCCAACCACAACAGGGTGGGGCTATAATTCACCCCTCCACTTT
. | few | TRBJ1-2 | TRBV9 | CASSVERTGRSYTF | TGTGCCAGCAGCGTAGAAAGAACGGGACGAAGCTACACCTTC
. | . | TRBJ1-3 | TRBV9 | CASSLRGQPGGNTIYF | TGTGCCAGCAGCCTCCGGGGACAACCAGGGGGAAACACCATATATTTT
. | . | TRBJ1-2 | TRBV9 | CASSVDRINGYTF | TGTGCCAGCAGCGTAGACAGGATTAATGGCTACACCTTC
TRBD1 | . | TRBJ1-2 | TRBV12-3/TRBV12-4 | CASRGTGGNYGYTF | TGTGCCAGCAGGGGGACAGGGGGCAACTATGGCTACACCTTC
TRBD1 | many | TRBJ2-3 | TRBV29-1 | CSVWTGGTDTQYF | TGCAGCGTCTGGACAGGGGGAACAGATACGCAGTATTTT
TRBD2 | few | TRBJ2-3 | TRBV5-1 | CASSRTPGTSGRASRRTDTQYF | TGCGCCAGCAGCAGGACCCCCGGGACTAGCGGGAGGGCCTCTAGGAGGACAGATACGCAGTATTTT
TRBD1 | many | TRBJ2-7 | TRBV29-1 | CSVEGMTGAHEQYF | TGCAGCGTTGAAGGTATGACAGGGGCCCACGAGCAGTACTTC
. | . | TRBJ2-7 | TRBV5-5 | CASSLVGGTYEQYF | TGTGCCAGCAGCTTGGTGGGTGGAACCTACGAGCAGTACTTC
. | . | TRBJ1-2 | TRBV4-1 | CASSQDPGGANYGYTF | TGCGCCAGCAGCCAAGACCCTGGGGGGGCGAACTATGGCTACACCTTC
TRBD2 | . | TRBJ2-1 | TRBV4-3 | CASSLGLAESNEQFF | TGCGCCAGCAGCCTCGGACTAGCAGAAAGCAATGAGCAGTTCTTC
. | . | TRBJ1-2 | TRBV2 | CASTGDNYGYTF | TGTGCCAGCACCGGGGATAACTATGGCTACACCTTC